This T cell receptor (beta chain) emerged from a study of T cell clonotyping in hematopoietic cell transplantation. General observations from the study: At the given depth, recipient repertoires were over 95% de novo clonotypes. Higher Inverse Simpson Index values in graft donor and pretransplant recipient predicted broader posttransplant TCR diversity.

Germline-derived CDR1 and CDR2 are GTSNPN and SVGIG (reference sequence). Germline trimming cut 5 bases from V and 0 bases from J; bases unmatched to any gene: 3. The length of the CDR3 is 14 residues. Of note for this clone: Its target is unknown.

TCRdb's table, derived via immunoSEQ multiplex PCR, lists solely in-frame clones and lacks some. Of tens of thousands of clones in the sample, 95% to 97% were seen once. The time point is: recipient sample about 28 days before transplant, after cytoreduction. Blood collection times were about day -28 and days 30, 100, 180 posttransplant. The origin of this receptor is a woman between 45 and 60 years old with acute myeloid leukemia. Some clones in this sample may be carry-over from other donors' samples. The chain couples TRBV30 to TRBJ2-1; 8 bases align to TRBD2. The sample was peripheral blood mononuclear cells, taken before stem cell transplant. The CDR3 protein is CAWSGTSSYNEQFF. The CDR3 bases are TGTGCCTGGTCCGGGACTAGCTCCTACAATGAGCAGTTCTTC.